This T cell receptor (beta chain) comes out of a study of control samples from healthy donors and cancer patients (dated by TCRdb to 2020 to 2021). The library was made by the immunoSEQ multiplex PCR assay. Sourced from immuneACCESS, this table was stored by TCRdb with only in-frame sequences that have V and J called. A share of the clones is absent; for the studies checked, an unresolved V gene accounts for under half, and the remainder has no known explanation. For this sample there are about 170,000 clones; 88% appear just once. The ten biggest clones cover under 5% of the sample. Worth noting for this clone: Its target antigen remains unknown. Base qualities are not provided; no much larger clone lies one nucleotide away.

From the cysteine up to the phenylalanine, the CDR3 has a length of 13 residues. Here the CDR3 DNA is all that survives: 39 bases in frame from base 1. CDR1 and CDR2, looked up from the germline V gene (reference sequence), are LNHDA and SQIVND. V has 5 bases trimmed and J has 8 bases trimmed; junction bases matching no gene number 5. Source material: blood. The V gene is TRBV19 and the J gene is TRBJ1-5; 8 bases in the junction line up with TRBD1. The receptor was derived from a woman in her twenties or thirties in good health. This receptor has the CDR3 CASSQQGQEPQHF. The DNA is TGTGCCAGTAGTCAGCAGGGACAGGAGCCCCAGCATTTT. Extended through the reference TRBV19 and TRBJ1-5 proteins, this CDR3 yields the full variable domain: DGGITQSPKYLFRKEGQNVTLSCEQNLNHDAMYWYRQDPGQGLRLIYYSQIVNDFQKGDIAEGYSVSREKKESFPLTVTSAQKNPTAFYLCASSQQGQEPQHFGDGTRLSIL.